Listed here are 17 T cell receptor beta chains from one sample, sequenced in a study of cytomegalovirus exposure and HLA in healthy donors. PCR employed 60 Vbeta and 13 Jbeta primers. Profiling relied on immunoSEQ multiplex PCR, and the TCRdb table lists in-frame clones only, not all of them. The table shows approximately 280,000 clones, with more than 80% occurring only once. Sample: PBMCs. These receptors all stem from a man aged 35 to 55 in good health and CMV-seropositive.

The DNA of the CDR3 is TGTGCCAGCAGTAACGGACAGGGGACATATGAGCAGTTCTTC. Amino acid sequence: CASSNGQGTYEQFF. The rearrangement links TRBV27 to TRBJ2-1; 9 bases are shared with TRBD1. The V gene's germline CDR1 is MNHEY and CDR2 SMNVEV (reference sequence). The CDR3 runs 14 residues. Germline trimming cut 5 bases from V and 8 bases from J; bases unmatched to any gene: 7.

V and J are TRBV30 and TRBJ2-1; TRBD1 matches 7 bases. This CDR3 comprises 15 residues. The germline CDR1 and CDR2 sequences are GTSNPN and SVGIG (reference sequence). J lost 9 bases, V lost 1 base, and 12 bases had no gene match. CDR3: CAWSAPPTGTGEQFF. The CDR3 bases are TGTGCCTGGAGTGCACCCCCGACAGGGACCGGTGAGCAGTTCTTC.

V is TRBV10-1 and J is TRBJ2-7; the D is unclear. This CDR3 has 12 amino acids. Trimming removed 5 bases from V and 0 bases from J, with 5 bases in between. CDR1 and CDR2 from the germline V gene are WNHNN and SYGVQD (reference sequence). The CDR3 loop reads CASSTGSYEQYF. CDR3 coding DNA: TGCGCCAGCAGTACGGGCTCCTACGAGCAGTACTTC.

The chain joins TRBV12-5 to TRBJ2-1, with 7 nucleotides matching TRBD1. Per germline, CDR1 LGHNT and CDR2 FRNRAP. The CDR3 consists of 15 residues. With V trimmed by 1 base and J by 4 bases, 4 bases remained unmatched. The CDR3 region has the DNA TGTGCTAGTGGTTTGGGGACAGGCTTGTACAATGAGCAGTTCTTC. Translation: CASGLGTGLYNEQFF.

The CDR3 coding sequence is TGTGCCAGCAGCACGCCGGGACTAGCGGCGACCGGGGAGCTGTTTTTT. Translating gives CASSTPGLAATGELFF. V gene TRBV7-3 combines with J gene TRBJ2-2; 11 nucleotides align to TRBD2. CDR3 length equals 16 residues. Trimming removed 5 bases from V and 5 bases from J; junction bases left unmatched: 7. Germline loops: CDR1 SGHTA, CDR2 FQGTGA.

The chain employs TRBV6-4 and TRBJ2-1; tentatively, D is TRBD2 (5 bases). Germline CDR1 reads MRHNA; CDR2 reads SNTAGT. CDR3 length equals 13 residues. V dropped 6 bases and J dropped 9 bases, with 15 bases sitting between them. CDR3 region: CASSDTRIGEQFF. The CDR3 nucleotides are TGTGCCAGCAGCGATACTAGGATTGGTGAGCAGTTCTTC.

This clone was recorded only once. The gene calls are TRBV6-1 and TRBJ1-1; D call uncertain. Trimming stripped 11 bases from V and 1 base from J, with 20 bases between. CDR1 MNHNS and CDR2 SASEGT come from the germline V gene. This CDR3 spans 15 amino acids. The CDR3 sequence is CAAKTRHPGNTEAFF. The CDR3 nucleotides are TGTGCCGCCAAGACTAGGCACCCCGGGAACACTGAAGCTTTCTTT.

V is TRBV27 and J is TRBJ2-2, with 9 bases identical to TRBD1. The trim removed 4 bases at V and 3 bases at J, leaving 6 bases unmatched. This CDR3 contains 16 residues. Per germline, CDR1 MNHEY and CDR2 SMNVEV (reference sequence). This CDR3 is CASSSTGGADTGELFF. CDR3 sequence (DNA): TGTGCCAGCAGTTCCACAGGGGGCGCGGACACCGGGGAGCTGTTTTTT.

This chain uses TRBV4-1 with TRBJ2-5; D not certain. This CDR3 is 17 amino acids long. The V gene's germline CDR1 is MGHRA and CDR2 YSYEKL. Trimming took 2 bases from V and 0 from J, leaving 16 bases between them. CDR3 sequence: CASSQMTTWSNQETQYF. The CDR3 region has the DNA TGCGCCAGCAGCCAAATGACAACCTGGTCGAACCAAGAGACCCAGTACTTC.

The chain couples TRBV11-3 to TRBJ2-7; TRBD1 is a possible D gene (6 bases). V lost 4 bases and J lost 2, with 12 bases in between. This CDR3 comprises 14 residues. CDR1 and CDR2 (germline): SGHNT, YENEEA. CDR3 loop: CASSSVDRAYEQYF. In DNA form, the CDR3 reads TGTGCCAGCAGCTCTGTGGACAGAGCCTACGAGCAGTACTTC.

This chain links TRBV27 with TRBJ2-7, with a tentative D call TRBD1 (5 bases). Germline V lookup: CDR1 MNHEY, CDR2 SMNVEV (reference sequence). The CDR3 consists of 12 residues. V lost 5 bases and J lost 6, with 11 bases in between. Written as DNA, the CDR3 is TGTGCCAGCAGTACAACAGGTGGCGAGCAGTACTTC. Translated, it gives CASSTTGGEQYF.

This clone showed up just a few times. The chain employs TRBV7-8 and TRBJ1-1; 7 positions match TRBD1. The CDR3 sequence is 15 residues long. V trimming: 4 bases; J trimming: 5 bases; junction bases outside the gene matches: 10. Germline V gene sequence: CDR1 SGHVS, CDR2 FQNEAQ. The CDR3 nucleotides are TGTGCCAGCAGCTCCTCACGAGGCAGGGGGACTGAAGCTTTCTTT. Its translation is CASSSSRGRGTEAFF.

This chain links TRBV9 with TRBJ2-1, with TRBD2 identical over 9 bases. The germline CDR1 and CDR2 sequences are SGDLS and YYNGEE. J lost 6 bases, V lost 0 bases, and 4 bases had no gene match. This CDR3 contains 15 residues. CDR3 amino acids: CASSVGNSGSNEQFF. The CDR3 coding sequence is TGTGCCAGCAGCGTAGGAAATAGCGGGAGCAATGAGCAGTTCTTC. The complete variable domain, with remaining parts taken from reference TRBV9 and TRBJ2-1, reads DSGVTQTPKHLITATGQRVTLRCSPRSGDLSVYWYQQSLDQGLQFLIQYYNGEERAKGNILERFSAQQFPDLHSELNLSSLELGDSALYFCASSVGNSGSNEQFFGPGTRLTVL.

This chain joins TRBV5-1 and TRBJ2-7; the D gene is possibly TRBD1 (7 bases). V shed 0 bases and J shed 7 bases, with 17 bases lying between them. The CDR3 is 15 residues long. Germline CDR1 is SGHRS and CDR2 is YFSETQ. As DNA, the CDR3 is TGCGCCAGCAGCTTGGTGGAGGGGGCACCGACTGAGCAGTACTTC. This sequence encodes CASSLVEGAPTEQYF.

This clone has only one observation. CDR3 loop: CASSHNRGRDNEQFF. In DNA form, the CDR3 reads TGTGCCAGTAGTCATAACAGGGGGCGAGACAATGAGCAGTTCTTC. The V and J genes are TRBV19 and TRBJ2-1, with 9 bases aligning to TRBD1. V shed 5 bases and J 5 bases; nucleotides not matched to a gene: 7. The germline CDR1 and CDR2 sequences are LNHDA and SQIVND (reference sequence). The CDR3 has 15 residues.

V is TRBV5-1 and J is TRBJ2-3; D may be TRBD2 (6 bases). V shed 4 bases and J shed 4 bases, with 10 bases lying between them. Looked up from germline, CDR1 is SGHRS and CDR2 is YFSETQ. The CDR3 has 13 residues. The chain's CDR3 is CASSRLGADTQYF. The CDR3 region has the DNA TGCGCCAGCAGCAGACTAGGTGCAGATACGCAGTATTTT. Full variable domain (outside the CDR3, taken from reference TRBV5-1 and TRBJ2-3): KAGVTQTPRYLIKTRGQQVTLSCSPISGHRSVSWYQQTPGQGLQFLFEYFSETQRNKGNFPGRFSGRQFSNSRSEMNVSTLELGDSALYLCASSRLGADTQYFGPGTRLTVL.

The chain combines TRBV15 with TRBJ2-3; the D gene is possibly TRBD2 (6 bases). Germline assignment: CDR1 LNHNV and CDR2 YYDKDF (reference sequence). The CDR3 covers 15 residues. The V gene lost 5 bases and the J gene lost 3 bases, with 15 bases spanning the gap. In DNA form, the CDR3 reads TGTGCCACCAGCCGGATGGGAGGTTCGACAGATACGCAGTATTTT. It codes for CATSRMGGSTDTQYF. Variable domain in full (rest from reference TRBV15 and TRBJ2-3): DAMVIQNPRYQVTQFGKPVTLSCSQTLNHNVMYWYQQKSSQAPKLLFHYYDKDFNNEADTPDNFQSRRPNTSFCFLDIRSPGLGDTAMYLCATSRMGGSTDTQYFGPGTRLTVL.